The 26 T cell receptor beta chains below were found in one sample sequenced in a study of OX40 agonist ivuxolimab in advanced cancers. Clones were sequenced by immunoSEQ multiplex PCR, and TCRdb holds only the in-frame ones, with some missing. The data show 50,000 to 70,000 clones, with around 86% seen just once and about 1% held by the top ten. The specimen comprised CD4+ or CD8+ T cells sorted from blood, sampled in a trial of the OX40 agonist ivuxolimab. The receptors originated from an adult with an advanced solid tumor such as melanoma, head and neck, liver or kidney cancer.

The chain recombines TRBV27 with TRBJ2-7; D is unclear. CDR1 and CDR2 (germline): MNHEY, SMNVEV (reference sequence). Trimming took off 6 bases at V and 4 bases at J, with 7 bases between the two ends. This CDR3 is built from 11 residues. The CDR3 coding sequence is TGTGCCAGCAGGGGGATTTACGAGCAGTACTTC. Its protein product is CASRGIYEQYF.

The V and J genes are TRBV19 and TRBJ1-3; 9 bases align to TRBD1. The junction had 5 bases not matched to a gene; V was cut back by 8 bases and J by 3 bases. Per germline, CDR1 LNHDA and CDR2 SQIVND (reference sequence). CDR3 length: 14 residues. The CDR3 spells CASGLGQGGNTIYF. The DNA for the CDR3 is TGTGCCAGTGGTTTGGGACAGGGTGGAAACACCATATATTTT.

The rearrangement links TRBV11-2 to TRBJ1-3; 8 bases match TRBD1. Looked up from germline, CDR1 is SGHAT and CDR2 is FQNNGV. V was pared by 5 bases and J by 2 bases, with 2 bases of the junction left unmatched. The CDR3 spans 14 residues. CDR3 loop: CASSRTGTGNTIYF. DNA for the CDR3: TGTGCCAGCAGCCGGACAGGGACTGGAAACACCATATATTTT.

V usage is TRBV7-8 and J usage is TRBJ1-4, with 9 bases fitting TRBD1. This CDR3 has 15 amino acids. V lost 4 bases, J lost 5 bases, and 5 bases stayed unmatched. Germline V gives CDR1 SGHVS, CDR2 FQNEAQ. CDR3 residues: CASSWTGTGNEKLFF. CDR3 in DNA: TGTGCCAGCAGCTGGACCGGGACAGGGAATGAAAAACTGTTTTTT.

CDR3 coding DNA: TGTGCCTGGAGTCGCGTCTACGAGCAGTACTTC. This gives the protein CAWSRVYEQYF. The rearrangement joins TRBV30 to TRBJ2-7; no clear D gene. CDR3 length: 11 residues. Trimming left V 2 bases short and J 3 bases short, with 5 bases between. Germline-derived CDR1 and CDR2 are GTSNPN and SVGIG (reference sequence).

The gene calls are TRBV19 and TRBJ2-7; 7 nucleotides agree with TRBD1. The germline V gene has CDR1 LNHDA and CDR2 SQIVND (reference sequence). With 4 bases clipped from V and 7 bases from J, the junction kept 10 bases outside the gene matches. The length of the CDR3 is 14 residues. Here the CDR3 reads CASSRDRVDGEQYF. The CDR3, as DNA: TGTGCCAGTAGTAGAGACAGGGTGGATGGGGAGCAGTACTTC.

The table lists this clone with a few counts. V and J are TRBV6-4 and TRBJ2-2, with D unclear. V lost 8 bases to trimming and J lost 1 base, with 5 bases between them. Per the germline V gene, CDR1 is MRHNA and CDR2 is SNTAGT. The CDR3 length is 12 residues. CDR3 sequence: CASHQNTGELFF. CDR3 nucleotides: TGTGCCAGCCATCAGAACACCGGGGAGCTGTTTTTT.

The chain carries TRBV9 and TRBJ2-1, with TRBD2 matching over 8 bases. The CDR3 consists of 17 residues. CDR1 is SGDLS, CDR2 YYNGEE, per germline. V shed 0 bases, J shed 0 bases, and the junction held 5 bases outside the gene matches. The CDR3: CASSVGGLAGSYNEQFF. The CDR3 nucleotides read TGTGCCAGCAGCGTAGGAGGTCTAGCGGGCTCCTACAATGAGCAGTTCTTC.

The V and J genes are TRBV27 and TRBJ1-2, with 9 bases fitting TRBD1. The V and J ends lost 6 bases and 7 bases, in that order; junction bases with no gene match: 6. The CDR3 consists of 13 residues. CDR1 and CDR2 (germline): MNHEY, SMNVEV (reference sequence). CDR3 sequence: CASSAQGARGYTF. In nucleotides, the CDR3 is TGTGCCAGCAGCGCACAGGGGGCTCGTGGCTACACCTTC.

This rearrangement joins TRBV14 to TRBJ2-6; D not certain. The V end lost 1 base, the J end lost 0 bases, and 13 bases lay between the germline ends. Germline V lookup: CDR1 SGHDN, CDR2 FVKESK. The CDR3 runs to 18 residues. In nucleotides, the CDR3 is TGTGCCAGCAGCCAAGGGCTAGGGCCGAGCTCTGGGGCCAACGTCCTGACTTTC. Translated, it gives CASSQGLGPSSGANVLTF.

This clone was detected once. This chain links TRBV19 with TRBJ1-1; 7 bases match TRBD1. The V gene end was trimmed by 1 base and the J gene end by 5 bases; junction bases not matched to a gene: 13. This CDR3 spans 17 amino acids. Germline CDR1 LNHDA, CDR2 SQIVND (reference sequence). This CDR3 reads CASSIARTGKAGTEAFF. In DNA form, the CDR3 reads TGTGCCAGTAGTATAGCTCGGACAGGAAAGGCTGGAACTGAAGCTTTCTTT. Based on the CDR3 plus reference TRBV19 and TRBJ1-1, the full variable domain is DGGITQSPKYLFRKEGQNVTLSCEQNLNHDAMYWYRQDPGQGLRLIYYSQIVNDFQKGDIAEGYSVSREKKESFPLTVTSAQKNPTAFYLCASSIARTGKAGTEAFFGQGTRLTVV.

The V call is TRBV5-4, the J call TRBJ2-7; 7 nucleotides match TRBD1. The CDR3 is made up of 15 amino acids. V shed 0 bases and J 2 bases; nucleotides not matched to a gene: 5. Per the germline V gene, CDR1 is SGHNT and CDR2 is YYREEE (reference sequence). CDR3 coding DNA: TGTGCCAGCAGCTTGGGACAGGGCGCGACCTACGAGCAGTACTTC. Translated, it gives CASSLGQGATYEQYF.

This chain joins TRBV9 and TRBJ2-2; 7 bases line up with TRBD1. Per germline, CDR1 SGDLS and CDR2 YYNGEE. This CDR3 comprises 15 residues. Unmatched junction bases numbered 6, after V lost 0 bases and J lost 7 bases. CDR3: CASSVEGQRGGELFF. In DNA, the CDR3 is TGTGCCAGCAGCGTAGAGGGACAGCGAGGCGGGGAGCTGTTTTTT.

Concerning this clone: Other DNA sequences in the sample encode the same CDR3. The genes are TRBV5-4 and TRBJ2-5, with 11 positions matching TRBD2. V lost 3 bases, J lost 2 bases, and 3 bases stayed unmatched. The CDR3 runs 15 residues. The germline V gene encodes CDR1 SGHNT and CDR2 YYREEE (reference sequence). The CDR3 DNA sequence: TGTGCCAGCAGCTCCGCTAGCGGGGGGCAAGAGACCCAGTACTTC. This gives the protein CASSSASGGQETQYF.

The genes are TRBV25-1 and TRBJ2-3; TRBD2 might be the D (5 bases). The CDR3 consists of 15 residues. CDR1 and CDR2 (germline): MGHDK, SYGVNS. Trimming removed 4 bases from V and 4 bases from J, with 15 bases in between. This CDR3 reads CASSALGSSSDTQYF. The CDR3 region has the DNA TGTGCCAGCAGTGCCTTAGGGAGTTCGTCAGATACGCAGTATTTT.

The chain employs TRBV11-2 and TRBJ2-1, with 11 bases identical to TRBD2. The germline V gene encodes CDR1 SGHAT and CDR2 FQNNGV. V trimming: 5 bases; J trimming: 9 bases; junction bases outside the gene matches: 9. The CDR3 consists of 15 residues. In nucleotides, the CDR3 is TGTGCCAGCAGCCTTAGCGGGAGGGTCATCGGTGAGCAGTTCTTC. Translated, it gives CASSLSGRVIGEQFF.

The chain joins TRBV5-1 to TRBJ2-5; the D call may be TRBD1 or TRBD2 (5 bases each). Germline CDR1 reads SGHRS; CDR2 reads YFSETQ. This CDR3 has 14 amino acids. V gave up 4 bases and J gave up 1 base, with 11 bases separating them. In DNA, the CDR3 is TGCGCCAGCAGCACGGGACGCGCCCAAGAGACCCAGTACTTC. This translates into CASSTGRAQETQYF.

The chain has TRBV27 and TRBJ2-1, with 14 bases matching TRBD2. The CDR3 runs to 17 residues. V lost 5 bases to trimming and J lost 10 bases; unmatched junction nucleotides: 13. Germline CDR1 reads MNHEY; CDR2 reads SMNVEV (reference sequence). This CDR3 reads CASSLTPGLAGVGEQFF. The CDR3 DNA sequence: TGTGCCAGCAGTCTCACACCGGGACTAGCGGGAGTTGGGGAGCAGTTCTTC.

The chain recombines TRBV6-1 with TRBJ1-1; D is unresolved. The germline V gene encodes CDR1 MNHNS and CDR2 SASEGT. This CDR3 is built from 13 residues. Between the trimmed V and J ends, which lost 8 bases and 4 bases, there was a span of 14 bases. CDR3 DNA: TGTGCCAGCCGGTGGGGTGCCGGCACTGAAGCTTTCTTT. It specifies CASRWGAGTEAFF.

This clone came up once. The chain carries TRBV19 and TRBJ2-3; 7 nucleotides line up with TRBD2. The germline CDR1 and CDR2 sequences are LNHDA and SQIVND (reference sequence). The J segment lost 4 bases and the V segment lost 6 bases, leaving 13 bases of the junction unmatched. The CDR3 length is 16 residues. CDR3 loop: CASSQRAGEGPDTQYF. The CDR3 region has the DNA TGTGCCAGTAGCCAAAGGGCGGGAGAGGGCCCAGATACGCAGTATTTT.

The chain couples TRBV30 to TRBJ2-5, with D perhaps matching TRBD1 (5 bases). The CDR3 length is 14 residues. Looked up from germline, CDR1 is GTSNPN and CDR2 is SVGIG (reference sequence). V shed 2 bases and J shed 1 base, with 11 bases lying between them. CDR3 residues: CAWSPGQSQETQYF. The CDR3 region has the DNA TGTGCCTGGAGTCCCGGACAAAGCCAAGAGACCCAGTACTTC. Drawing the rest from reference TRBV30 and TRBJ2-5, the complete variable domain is SQTIHQWPATLVQPVGSPLSLECTVEGTSNPNLYWYRQAAGRGLQLLFYSVGIGQISSEVPQNLSASRPQDRQFILSSKKLLLSDSGFYLCAWSPGQSQETQYFGPGTRLLVL.

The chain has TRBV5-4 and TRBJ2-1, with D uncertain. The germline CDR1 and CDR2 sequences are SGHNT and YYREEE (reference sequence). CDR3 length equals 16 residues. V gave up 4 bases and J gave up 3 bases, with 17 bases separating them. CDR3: CASSAATFTNYNEQFF. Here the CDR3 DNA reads TGTGCCAGCAGCGCCGCCACGTTCACTAACTACAATGAGCAGTTCTTC.

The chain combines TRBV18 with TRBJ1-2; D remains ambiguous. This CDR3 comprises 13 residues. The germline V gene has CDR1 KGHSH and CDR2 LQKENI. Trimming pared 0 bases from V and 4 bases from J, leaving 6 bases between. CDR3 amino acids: CASSPPWVYGYTF. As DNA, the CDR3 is TGTGCCAGCTCACCACCCTGGGTCTATGGCTACACCTTC.

The CDR3 loop reads CASSVRQPYEQYF. CDR3 coding DNA: TGTGCCAGCTCAGTACGACAGCCCTACGAGCAGTACTTC. The rearrangement links TRBV18 to TRBJ2-7; D might be TRBD1 (5 bases). The CDR3 covers 13 residues. Trimming shortened V by 5 bases and J by 2 bases, and 10 bases separated the two germline ends. CDR1 is KGHSH and CDR2 is LQKENI in the germline V gene.

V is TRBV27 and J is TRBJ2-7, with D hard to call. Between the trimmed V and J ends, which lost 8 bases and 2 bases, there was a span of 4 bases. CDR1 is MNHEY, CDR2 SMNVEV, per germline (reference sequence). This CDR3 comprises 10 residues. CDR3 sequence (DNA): TGTGCCAGCTCTACCTACGAGCAGTACTTC. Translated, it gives CASSTYEQYF.

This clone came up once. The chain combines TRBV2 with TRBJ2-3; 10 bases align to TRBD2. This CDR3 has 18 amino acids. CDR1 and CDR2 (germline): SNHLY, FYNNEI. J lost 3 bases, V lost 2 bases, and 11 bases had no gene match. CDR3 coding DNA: TGTGCCAGCAGTGAAACAGCGGGAGGGGCCCTCAGAACAGATACGCAGTATTTT. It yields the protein CASSETAGGALRTDTQYF. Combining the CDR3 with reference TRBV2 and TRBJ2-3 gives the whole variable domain EPEVTQTPSHQVTQMGQEVILRCVPISNHLYFYWYRQILGQKVEFLVSFYNNEISEKSEIFDDQFSVERPDGSNFTLKIRSTKLEDSAMYFCASSETAGGALRTDTQYFGPGTRLTVL.